The text below deals with one TCR beta chain. The clone's antigen remains unknown. No clone much larger than this one lies a single base away; base qualities are absent. This sample was taken from a study of T cells after yellow fever vaccination (dated by TCRdb to about 2019). General notes on the study: The SMART-Seq v4 Ultra Low Input RNA kit was used to prepare libraries from fractions with low cell numbers. Two healthy male donors, one aged 18 to 30 and one aged 30 to 40 years, made up the cohort. Blood samples were taken at several timepoints before and after primary and secondary immunization, and bulk PBMC replicates and cell subsets were isolated. To follow T-cell clones before and after primary and booster YFV17D yellow fever vaccination, bulk TCR alpha and beta repertoires were sequenced over time. What the work shows at the level of the full study, not this receptor alone: The secondary T-cell response was weaker than the primary response but faster, peaking on day 5 instead of day 15. A small fraction of clonotypes showed up in both the CD4 and CD8 compartments, probably as a result of convergent recombination. Only a couple of donors were included in the study, so the extent to which the findings can be generalized is limited. Because abundant contaminating clonotypes from the bulk population could be contained in FACS-sorted repertoires, computational filtering was required. After the booster, most clones that had expanded after primary vaccination were detected again (approximately 97% of CD4 and around nine tenths of CD8), suggesting broad maintenance of memory.

Synthesis of TCR cDNA relied on 5'RACE template switching, a step that introduced a universal primer site along with unique molecular identifiers. Priming for cDNA synthesis came from both the TCR alpha and TCR beta constant segments. Library amplification used two PCR steps, and the second PCR step added sample barcodes and sequencing adapters. Sequencing of the libraries was done on either Illumina HiSeq 2500 (2x100 bp) or NovaSeq (2x150 bp). On the study's bioinformatics: MIGEC handled demultiplexing of reads and collapsing into UMI consensus sequences, while MiXCR performed V(D)J alignment. Vaccine-responding clonotypes were identified with edgeR using replicate PBMC samples, with FDR below 0.01 and a log2 fold change above 5 up to day 15 being required. Bulk clonotypes were assigned CD4 or CD8 identity according to which sequenced CD4 or CD8 repertoire held them at higher abundance. The public reads were reprocessed in TCRdb via fastp at Q25 and MiXCR, keeping in-frame beta chains. Each record represents a unique CDR3 protein, reported with the most common genes and DNA among its rows. None of the V and J calls come from the authors' own analysis; TCRdb made them. Here the sample has around 350,000 distinct CDR3 sequences; more than 5.5% occur a single time. The ten largest clones represent roughly 15% of the sample.

What the treatment or condition label conveys for this sample: live attenuated yellow fever vaccine strain. At each blood-draw timepoint, two biological replicates of bulk PBMCs were collected. A standard Ficoll-Paque protocol was used to isolate PBMCs from peripheral blood. TriZol was used to extract RNA from bulk PBMCs, from CD4 and CD8 fractions, and from dextramer-positive and dextramer-negative fractions. Including cysteine and phenylalanine, the CDR3 has 17 amino acids. Solely the CDR3 DNA is kept, with 51 bases framed from the first base. V loses 1 base at its end and J loses 0 bases; junction bases beyond the gene matches: 6. For CDR1 and CDR2, the germline V gene lists LGHNA and YSLEER.

The TCR was taken from a man aged 30 to 39 who received the YFV17D yellow fever vaccine. The specimen comprised PBMCs, sampled 5 days after the yellow fever booster vaccination. The chain is made from TRBV4-3 and TRBJ2-3, and TRBD2 matches 8 of the central bases. The DNA sequence is as follows: TGCGCCAGCAGCCAAGCGGCGGGAGGCTCTAGCACAGATACGCAGTATTTT. Its product reads: CASSQAAGGSSTDTQYF.